What follows are 7 T cell receptor beta chains derived from one specimen sequenced in a study of T-cell memory formation after mild COVID-19. TCRdb recomputed calls from the 5' RACE reads with MiXCR, one row per CDR3 protein. The sample holds about 340,000 distinct CDR3 sequences, over 10% seen once. Sequenced sample: PBMCs or a T cell subset sorted from them (not recorded which). All receptors come from a man aged 18 to 30 who had mild COVID-19 (a few samples of this study predate the infection). Cell type and time point are not known.

This chain joins TRBV7-2 and TRBJ1-1; D possibly corresponds to TRBD1 (5 bases). The CDR3 loop spans 14 amino acids. V was cut by 5 bases and J by 3 bases, with 13 bases left in between. The germline V gene encodes CDR1 SGHTA and CDR2 FQGNSA. The CDR3 sequence is CASSPLAGHTEAFF. CDR3 bases: TGTGCCAGCAGCCCCCTGGCAGGGCACACTGAAGCTTTCTTT.

This clonotype turned up a few times. The CDR3 reads CASSGGTGEETQYF. Written as DNA, the CDR3 is TGTGCCAGCAGCGGGGGGACAGGGGAAGAGACCCAGTACTTC. The V call is TRBV9, the J call TRBJ2-5, with 10 nucleotides matching TRBD1. In germline, CDR1 is SGDLS, CDR2 YYNGEE. CDR3 size: 14 residues. Trimming took 3 bases from V and 3 from J; bases not matched to a gene: 2.

The genes are TRBV6-6 and TRBJ2-3; D tentatively fits TRBD1 or TRBD2 (6 bases each). The germline V gene encodes CDR1 MNHNY and CDR2 SVGAGI (reference sequence). The CDR3 is made up of 19 amino acids. V was trimmed by 1 base and J by 6 bases, leaving 26 bases between them. As DNA, the CDR3 is TGTGCCAGCAGTTACTGGGGGGAACAGGGCGGGATGTTTCTTGATACGCAGTATTTT. This translates into CASSYWGEQGGMFLDTQYF.

This clonotype was recorded a few times. The rearrangement uses TRBV9 and TRBJ1-6, with TRBD1 matching 11 bases. CDR3 length: 15 amino acids. Per germline, CDR1 SGDLS and CDR2 YYNGEE. J lost 9 bases, V lost 0 bases, and 2 bases had no gene match. As DNA, the CDR3 is TGTGCCAGCAGCGTAGCGGGACAGGGGGTTTCACCCCTCCACTTT. Translated: CASSVAGQGVSPLHF.

This clonotype was counted only a few times. The chain recombines TRBV6-1 with TRBJ2-2, with D unclear. The CDR3 loop spans 15 amino acids. V was trimmed by 1 base and J by 4 bases, leaving 10 bases between them. The germline V gene encodes CDR1 MNHNS and CDR2 SASEGT. The DNA for the CDR3 is TGTGCCAGCAGTGAAGGATTAGGCTCCACCGGGGAGCTGTTTTTT. Encoded protein: CASSEGLGSTGELFF.

A note on this clonotype: One junction end does not reproduce the germline sequence, and a read error may be involved. The chain combines TRBV6-6 with TRBJ1-2; possible D gene TRBD1, 6 bases. There are 10 residues in the CDR3. CDR1 and CDR2 from the germline V gene are MNHNY and SVGAGI (reference sequence). CDR3 nucleotide sequence: TGTGCCAGCTCCTCGGACAGCAGAAGCTTC. This gives the protein CASSSDSRSF.

The table lists this clonotype with a few counts. J is TRBJ2-6 and V is TRBV6-2 or TRBV6-3; D call uncertain. V lost 3 bases and J 3 bases, leaving 15 bases between the germline ends. CDR3 length equals 17 residues. The V gene's germline CDR1 is MNHEY and CDR2 SVGEGT. The CDR3, as DNA: TGTGCCAGCAGTTATTCAGTCTTAGAGGTTGGGGCCAACGTCCTGACTTTC. Encoded protein: CASSYSVLEVGANVLTF.